The 29 T cell receptor beta chains presented below share a single source sample, sequenced in a study of blood T cell repertoires in COVID-19 (dated by TCRdb to about 2020). Receptors were amplified or captured by the immunoSEQ multiplex PCR assay. TCRdb carries this immuneACCESS record with in-frame sequences only. Its versions omit some clonotypes, under half of them owing to an unresolved V gene in the studies checked, with the rest unexplained. The sample table records more than 85,000 clones; around four fifths of these occur just once. Of the sample, roughly a fifth is held by the ten largest clones. What was sequenced was peripheral blood. These receptors were obtained from a woman aged 70-85 years with acute or convalescent COVID-19.

V is TRBV5-4 and J is TRBJ2-5; 7 bases fit TRBD1. V lost 4 bases to trimming and J lost 2 bases; unmatched junction nucleotides: 8. Per the germline V gene, CDR1 is SGHNT and CDR2 is YYREEE (reference sequence). The CDR3 has 15 amino acids. This chain's CDR3 is CASSQPGQRQETQYF. CDR3 DNA: TGTGCCAGCAGCCAACCGGGACAGCGACAAGAGACCCAGTACTTC.

This sequence joins TRBV11-2 and TRBJ2-7, with D unclear. The germline V gene has CDR1 SGHAT and CDR2 FQNNGV. The CDR3 totals 15 residues. The V end was cut by 2 bases, the J end by 0 bases, with 11 bases between. This CDR3 reads CASSLNFVSSYEQYF. DNA for the CDR3: TGTGCCAGCAGCTTAAATTTCGTGAGCTCCTACGAGCAGTACTTC.

The rearrangement joins TRBV19 to TRBJ2-7; tentative D call: TRBD1 (6 bases). V lost 2 bases to trimming and J lost 2 bases, with 13 bases between them. The CDR3 loop spans 15 amino acids. Germline V gene sequence: CDR1 LNHDA, CDR2 SQIVND (reference sequence). Here the CDR3 DNA reads TGTGCCAGTAGTATAATGTTACAGGGACCCTACGAGCAGTACTTC. Translating it yields CASSIMLQGPYEQYF.

The V call is TRBV27, the J call TRBJ1-2, with D unresolved. V was cut by 5 bases and J by 0 bases, with 7 bases left in between. Germline values: CDR1 MNHEY, CDR2 SMNVEV (reference sequence). This CDR3 spans 13 amino acids. CDR3 protein: CASSTTTNYGYTF. CDR3 bases: TGTGCCAGCAGTACTACAACTAACTATGGCTACACCTTC.

This clone was recorded at least ten times. V gene TRBV27 combines with J gene TRBJ1-5, with D perhaps TRBD1 (5 bases). CDR1 is MNHEY and CDR2 is SMNVEV in the germline V gene (reference sequence). The CDR3 contains 16 residues. Trimming took off 4 bases at V and 2 bases at J, with 15 bases between the two ends. CDR3 nucleotides: TGTGCCAGCAGTTCTTGGGCCGGGGGTGGCAATCAGCCCCAGCATTTT. It specifies CASSSWAGGGNQPQHF.

This clone was picked up a small number of times. V gene TRBV29-1 combines with J gene TRBJ2-5, with a weak D call TRBD2 (7 bases). CDR3 size: 14 residues. Germline CDR1 and CDR2: SQVTM and ANQGSEA. The V end was cut by 7 bases, the J end by 1 base, with 16 bases between. CDR3 nucleotide sequence: TGCAGCGGCCAGGCGGGGGCGGGCCAAGAGACCCAGTACTTC. Amino acid sequence: CSGQAGAGQETQYF. Drawing the rest from reference TRBV29-1 and TRBJ2-5, the complete variable domain is SAVISQKPSRDICQRGTSLTIQCQVDSQVTMMFWYRQQPGQSLTLIATANQGSEATYESGFVIDKFPISRPNLTFSTLTVSNMSPEDSSIYLCSGQAGAGQETQYFGPGTRLLVL.

As DNA, the CDR3 is TGTGCCGCGGGAGAGGGATTGAACACTGAAGCTTTCTTT. Translating gives CAAGEGLNTEAFF. V usage is TRBV7-9 and J usage is TRBJ1-1; D call uncertain. Germline V CDR1 and CDR2: SEHNR, FQNEAQ (reference sequence). Between the trimmed V and J ends, which lost 11 bases and 0 bases, there was a span of 13 bases. This CDR3 region has 13 residues.

At least ten counts were recorded for this clone. The V and J genes are TRBV19 and TRBJ1-5; 11 positions agree with TRBD1. The CDR3 totals 16 residues. Germline assignment: CDR1 LNHDA and CDR2 SQIVND (reference sequence). Trimming at V came to 5 bases and at J to 6 bases, leaving 9 bases not matched to a gene. The CDR3 DNA follows: TGTGCCAGTAGTTCTACGGACAGGGGGCAAGGTCAGCCCCAGCATTTT. This translates into CASSSTDRGQGQPQHF.

This chain connects TRBV3-1 (or the pseudogene TRBV3-2) to TRBJ2-2; 10 nucleotides align to TRBD2. CDR1 and CDR2 (germline): LGHDT, YNNKEL (reference sequence). V lost 4 bases and J lost 4; bases outside the gene matches: 15. CDR3 length: 19 amino acids. The CDR3 DNA reads TGTGCCAGCAGCCCCCTAGGAGGGAGCGGGGGGGTAGGCACCGGGGAGCTGTTTTTT. Encoded protein: CASSPLGGSGGVGTGELFF.

The V and J genes are TRBV7-8 and TRBJ1-4, with 7 bases lining up with TRBD1. V trimming: 5 bases; J trimming: 5 bases; junction bases outside the gene matches: 5. Germline V gene data show CDR1 as SGHVS and CDR2 as FQNEAQ. The CDR3 consists of 14 residues. The CDR3 DNA reads as TGTGCCAGCAGCCCCCGGGACAGCAATGAAAAACTGTTTTTT. Translation gives CASSPRDSNEKLFF.

The chain carries TRBV27 and TRBJ2-3; 8 positions agree with TRBD2. Trimming at V came to 7 bases and at J to 2 bases, leaving 17 bases not matched to a gene. Germline CDR1 and CDR2: MNHEY and SMNVEV (reference sequence). The CDR3 runs to 18 residues. For the CDR3, the DNA is TGTGCCAGCATCCCACTAGCGGAGTACACCAAAATCACAGATACGCAGTATTTT. Translated: CASIPLAEYTKITDTQYF.

This clone was picked up a small number of times. The rearrangement links TRBV5-6 to TRBJ2-3; 8 positions agree with TRBD2. With V trimmed by 7 bases and J by 6 bases, 10 bases remained unmatched. Germline V gene lookup returns CDR1 SGHDT and CDR2 YYEEEE. The CDR3 loop spans 14 amino acids. CDR3 DNA sequence: TGTGCCAGCGCACGGGGGGGTGGATTCGATACGCAGTATTTT. The encoded protein is CASARGGGFDTQYF.

The V and J genes are TRBV6-5 and TRBJ1-3; 9 positions agree with TRBD1. The CDR3 is made up of 15 amino acids. Looked up from germline, CDR1 is MNHEY and CDR2 is SVGAGI. J gave up 1 base and V 6 bases, and 4 bases lay outside the gene matches. CDR3 sequence (DNA): TGTGCCAGCAGACGGGACAGGGTGTCTGGAAACACCATATATTTT. Residues: CASRRDRVSGNTIYF.

The rearrangement uses TRBV11-2 and TRBJ2-7, with D perhaps TRBD2 (5 bases). Trimming took 3 bases from V and 5 from J, leaving 8 bases between them. In germline, CDR1 is SGHAT, CDR2 FQNNGV. The CDR3 spans 12 residues. For the CDR3, the DNA is TGTGCCAGCAGCTTGTGGGGAGACGAGCAGTACTTC. It codes for CASSLWGDEQYF.

This chain joins TRBV30 and TRBJ2-7, with 8 bases lining up with TRBD1. CDR1 and CDR2 from the germline V gene are GTSNPN and SVGIG (reference sequence). V was pared by 1 base and J by 3 bases, with 11 bases of the junction left unmatched. The CDR3 is 16 amino acids. This CDR3 reads CAWSAPTGAHYYEQYF. The CDR3 region has the DNA TGTGCCTGGAGTGCCCCGACAGGGGCCCACTACTACGAGCAGTACTTC.

The chain couples TRBV29-1 to TRBJ1-1; TRBD1 aligns across 11 bases. This CDR3 is built from 14 residues. V shed 6 bases and J 0 bases; nucleotides not matched to a gene: 3. Germline CDR1 is SQVTM and CDR2 is ANQGSEA. In DNA form, the CDR3 reads TGCAGCGTGGGACAGGGGGGAGTGAACACTGAAGCTTTCTTT. Translated: CSVGQGGVNTEAFF.

The chain couples TRBV6-2 or TRBV6-3 to TRBJ1-6; 8 positions match TRBD1. The germline V gene has CDR1 MNHEY and CDR2 SVGEGT. CDR3 size: 16 residues. Trimming removed 6 bases from V and 10 bases from J; junction bases left unmatched: 14. CDR3 nucleotides: TGTGCCAGCAGCGAGATTCAAGGACAGGGCCGGTCACCCCTCCACTTT. This encodes CASSEIQGQGRSPLHF.

The chain uses TRBV6-5 and TRBJ2-1; 12 bases align to TRBD2. Germline V CDR1 and CDR2: MNHEY, SVGAGI. Trimming took 2 bases from V and 5 from J; bases not matched to a gene: 1. This CDR3 has 15 amino acids. The CDR3 reads CASSYTSGGNNEQFF. The CDR3 DNA reads TGTGCCAGCAGTTACACTAGCGGGGGGAACAATGAGCAGTTCTTC.

The chain employs TRBV3-1 (or the pseudogene TRBV3-2) and TRBJ2-6; D is possibly TRBD1 (6 bases). Trimming pared 1 base from V and 2 bases from J, leaving 9 bases between. The CDR3 spans 16 residues. CDR1 and CDR2 (germline): LGHDT, YNNKEL (reference sequence). Here the CDR3 reads CASSQAAGAGANVLTF. The CDR3 nucleotides read TGTGCCAGCAGCCAAGCCGCAGGGGCTGGGGCCAACGTCCTGACTTTC.

This chain connects TRBV5-5 to TRBJ2-1; TRBD2 agrees at 8 bases. This CDR3 contains 16 residues. V was clipped by 4 bases and J by 7 bases; unmatched bases: 13. CDR1 is SGHKS, CDR2 YYEKEE, per germline (reference sequence). The CDR3 region is CASSPSGGPWGNEQFF. CDR3 coding DNA: TGTGCCAGCAGCCCTTCGGGGGGGCCGTGGGGGAATGAGCAGTTCTTC.

The genes are TRBV7-2 and TRBJ2-1; 10 bases map to TRBD2. After removal of 8 bases from V and 4 bases from J, the junction contained 11 bases not matched to a gene. The CDR3 consists of 16 residues. Germline CDR1 SGHTA, CDR2 FQGNSA. The CDR3 DNA follows: TGTGCCAGCGGGTCGAAAGCGGGGGGGCTTTACAATGAGCAGTTCTTC. This encodes CASGSKAGGLYNEQFF.

The rearrangement uses TRBV30 and TRBJ1-5; tentatively, D is TRBD1 (5 bases). This CDR3 is 17 amino acids long. Germline V gene sequence: CDR1 GTSNPN, CDR2 SVGIG (reference sequence). V was shortened by 1 base and J by 6 bases, with 22 bases between the two germline ends. The CDR3 sequence: CAWSGGGGKYNSQPQHF. As DNA, the CDR3 is TGTGCCTGGAGTGGAGGCGGGGGGAAATACAATAGTCAGCCCCAGCATTTT.

In this sample, this clone turned up a few times. The chain carries TRBV27 and TRBJ1-1, with TRBD1 as a possible D gene (6 bases). Germline V lookup: CDR1 MNHEY, CDR2 SMNVEV (reference sequence). The V and J ends lost 2 bases and 5 bases respectively, with 9 bases between them. CDR3 length: 13 amino acids. CDR3 region: CASSLTGRTEAFF. The CDR3, as DNA: TGTGCCAGCAGTTTAACAGGGAGAACTGAAGCTTTCTTT.

The rearrangement links TRBV5-6 to TRBJ1-6; 8 positions match TRBD1. Germline CDR1 reads SGHDT; CDR2 reads YYEEEE. The trim removed 4 bases at V and 8 bases at J, leaving 5 bases unmatched. The CDR3 extends over 14 amino acids. CDR3 loop: CASSRDRRDSPLHF. The CDR3 DNA reads TGTGCCAGCAGCCGGGACAGGAGGGATTCACCCCTCCACTTT. The full variable domain, rest sourced from reference TRBV5-6 and TRBJ1-6, is DAGVTQSPTHLIKTRGQQVTLRCSPKSGHDTVSWYQQALGQGPQFIFQYYEEEERQRGNFPDRFSGHQFPNYSSELNVNALLLGDSALYLCASSRDRRDSPLHFGNGTRLTVT.

V usage is TRBV6-1 and J usage is TRBJ2-1; 10 nucleotides agree with TRBD2. V lost 3 bases, J lost 4 bases, and 6 bases stayed unmatched. This CDR3 has 16 residues. The germline CDR1 and CDR2 sequences are MNHNS and SASEGT. The CDR3 loop reads CASSELTSGSYNEQFF. The CDR3 nucleotides read TGTGCCAGCAGTGAGTTGACTAGCGGGTCGTACAATGAGCAGTTCTTC.

The rearrangement uses TRBV19 and TRBJ2-1, with TRBD2 matching over 13 bases. Per the germline V gene, CDR1 is LNHDA and CDR2 is SQIVND (reference sequence). V was clipped by 2 bases and J by 0 bases; unmatched bases: 13. The CDR3 has 21 residues. This CDR3 is CASSIRSVGTSGEGSYNEQFF. The CDR3, as DNA: TGTGCCAGTAGTATACGTTCTGTGGGGACTAGCGGGGAGGGCTCCTACAATGAGCAGTTCTTC. Filled out from reference TRBV19 and TRBJ2-1, the complete variable domain reads DGGITQSPKYLFRKEGQNVTLSCEQNLNHDAMYWYRQDPGQGLRLIYYSQIVNDFQKGDIAEGYSVSREKKESFPLTVTSAQKNPTAFYLCASSIRSVGTSGEGSYNEQFFGPGTRLTVL.

This chain links TRBV18 with TRBJ2-3; 10 bases are shared with TRBD2. The CDR3 extends over 16 amino acids. Germline values: CDR1 KGHSH, CDR2 LQKENI. The ends lost 6 bases at V and 1 base at J; junction bases unmatched: 7. The CDR3 nucleotides are TGTGCCAGCTCCCCTACTAGCGGGGAGCGCACAGATACGCAGTATTTT. Its translation is CASSPTSGERTDTQYF.

V and J are TRBV4-1 and TRBJ2-3; no firm D call. CDR1 and CDR2 from the germline V gene are MGHRA and YSYEKL. V lost 2 bases and J lost 0, with 15 bases in between. The CDR3 extends over 17 amino acids. CDR3 bases: TGCGCCAGCAGCCAAAGATCCAGCAAGACTAGCACAGATACGCAGTATTTT. Its protein is CASSQRSSKTSTDTQYF.

The rearrangement uses TRBV18 and TRBJ2-1; TRBD1 agrees at 7 bases. The CDR3 is made up of 12 amino acids. Germline CDR1 reads KGHSH; CDR2 reads LQKENI. V lost 6 bases, J lost 7 bases, and 3 bases stayed unmatched. CDR3 sequence (DNA): TGTGCCAGCTCTGAGACAGGGAATGAGCAGTTCTTC. Translation gives CASSETGNEQFF.